This T cell receptor beta chain was documented in a study of blood T cell repertoires in COVID-19. Study context: COVID-19 samples, acute and convalescent, were from the United States, Italy and Spain.

V shed 6 bases, J shed 3 bases, and the junction held 2 bases outside the gene matches. Germline CDR1 is KGHSH and CDR2 is LQKENI. CDR3 size: 13 residues. Participants had their cohort set by participant-reported clinical history. In the authors' methods: Estimates of nucleated cell counts were drawn from the amplification of reference gene primers. Some clones are missing from TCRdb's copy, which holds only in-frame ones; the method was immunoSEQ multiplex PCR. That table gives V, J and clone size, and the DNA gave D and trimming. The top ten clones hold approximately 1.2% of a sample with roughly 260,000 clones, 91% of them seen once.

The clonotype originates from a human donor in a cohort exposed to, infected with or recovered from COVID-19 (not recorded which). The donor label of this sample is uncertain. What was sequenced was PBMCs or T cells enriched from blood (not recorded which). The genes are TRBV18 and TRBJ2-3; TRBD1 agrees at 8 bases. The DNA of the CDR3 is TGTGCCAGCTCCGGACAGGGAACAGATACGCAGTATTTT. Protein product: CASSGQGTDTQYF.